The 6 T cell receptor beta chains below come from one sample, sequenced in a study of identical twins. One entry per CDR3 protein results from TCRdb running MiXCR on the 5' RACE reads. The sample contains about 520,000 distinct CDR3 sequences, roughly a fifth of which appear only once. The sample also formed part of further work on T cells expressing NK-cell markers.

The sequencing sample was made of CD4+ T cells sorted from blood. Receptor source: a young woman in good health.

This clonotype came up a few times. The rearrangement uses TRBV28 and TRBJ2-7, with TRBD1 as a possible D gene (6 bases). The V gene's germline CDR1 is MDHEN and CDR2 SYDVKM. The V and J ends lost 11 bases and 0 bases respectively, with 20 bases between them. This CDR3 region has 15 residues. CDR3 sequence reads: CAAGEGVRSSYEQYF. CDR3 bases: TGTGCCGCAGGGGAAGGGGTCCGAAGCTCCTACGAGCAGTACTTC. Based on the CDR3 plus reference TRBV28 and TRBJ2-7, the full variable domain is DVKVTQSSRYLVKRTGEKVFLECVQDMDHENMFWYRQDPGLGLRLIYFSYDVKMKEKGDIPEGYSVSREKKERFSLILESASTNQTSMYLCAAGEGVRSSYEQYFGPGTRLTVT.

This clonotype occurred a few times. The chain carries TRBV20-1 and TRBJ1-4; weak D call: TRBD1 (6 bases). CDR1 is DFQATT and CDR2 is SNEGSKA in the germline V gene (reference sequence). This CDR3 spans 18 amino acids. V was trimmed by 2 bases and J by 8 bases, leaving 27 bases between them. CDR3 sequence reads: CSARSLVTEHRVGEKLFF. DNA of the CDR3: TGCAGTGCTAGATCCCTCGTTACAGAGCACAGGGTAGGGGAAAAACTGTTTTTT.

This clonotype was seen just once. The chain joins TRBV19 to TRBJ1-2, with unresolved D. The CDR3 runs 14 residues. V was clipped by 1 base and J by 4 bases, with 10 bases between them. Per the germline V gene, CDR1 is LNHDA and CDR2 is SQIVND (reference sequence). The DNA of the CDR3 is TGTGCCAGTAGTATAGTTGGGAAGCTCTATGGCTACACCTTC. It encodes CASSIVGKLYGYTF.

V and J are TRBV12-3 or TRBV12-4 and TRBJ1-6; weak D call: TRBD1 (6 bases). V gave up 6 bases and J gave up 11 bases, with 20 bases separating them. There are 15 residues in the CDR3. The CDR3 sequence is CASSPGGGWVPPLHF. The CDR3 coding sequence is TGTGCCAGCAGCCCAGGAGGGGGGTGGGTTCCACCCCTCCACTTT.

The rearrangement links TRBV6-1 to TRBJ2-7; the D is unclear. This CDR3 comprises 14 residues. Deletions cut 5 bases from V and 0 bases from J, with 11 bases between. Germline V CDR1 and CDR2: MNHNS, SASEGT. The CDR3 DNA is TGTGCCAGCAGTCGCTACCAGAGCTCCTACGAGCAGTACTTC. Its translation is CASSRYQSSYEQYF.

The V gene is TRBV6-1, the J gene TRBJ2-7; perhaps TRBD1 as D (5 bases). The CDR3 consists of 13 residues. Germline loops: CDR1 MNHNS, CDR2 SASEGT. V was clipped by 6 bases and J by 4 bases, with 13 bases between them. CDR3 sequence: CASRIPGAYEQYF. The DNA for the CDR3 is TGTGCCAGCAGGATCCCTGGGGCATACGAGCAGTACTTC.